The clone carrying this T cell receptor (beta chain) was counted between two and nine times. Antigen unknown. The germline V and J ends were trimmed by 4 bases and 3 bases, with 10 bases remaining between them. Per germline, CDR1 MGHRA and CDR2 YSYEKL. The CDR3 is 14 residues long. Study-wide points: Tumor memory CD4+ T cell TCR gene usage was found to cluster with blood and lymph node memory CD4+ cells and with lymph node naive CD4+ cells. The larger-cohort validation was restricted to a single TCR beta V-J rearrangement rather than whole repertoires. Greatest tumor Treg TCR overlap was with tumor naive CD4+ cells.

Full-length variable regions came from constant-region reverse primers plus semi-nested Nested Universal Primer A PCR. TCRdb recomputed calls from the 5' RACE reads with MiXCR, one row per CDR3 protein. The profile shows over 8,000 distinct CDR3 sequences, approximately 34% of them singletons. Treg sorting used a CD4+CD25+CD127-/low gate. V is TRBV4-1 and J is TRBJ2-1; unclear D gene. The receptor was derived from a female donor with breast cancer. Sequenced sample: Tregs sorted from blood. The CDR3 bases are TGCGCCAGCAGCCCCGGAGCAAACTACAATGAGCAGTTCTTC. It encodes CASSPGANYNEQFF.